Following are 21 T cell receptor beta chains from one sample sequenced in a study of control samples from healthy donors and cancer patients. Measured with immunoSEQ multiplex PCR; TCRdb has only the in-frame clones, and not every one. Here the sample spans about 110,000 clones, 90% being singletons. The sequenced material came from blood. The receptor set was obtained from a human donor in good health. The donor label of this sample is uncertain.

The chain has TRBV7-9 and TRBJ2-2; D is unclear. The V end was cut by 5 bases, the J end by 2 bases, with 12 bases between. The CDR3 consists of 15 residues. CDR1 SEHNR and CDR2 FQNEAQ come from the germline V gene (reference sequence). The CDR3 spells CASSRHEINTGELFF. The CDR3, as DNA: TGTGCCAGCAGCCGCCACGAGATCAACACCGGGGAGCTGTTTTTT.

The genes are TRBV7-9 and TRBJ1-2, with 7 bases that match TRBD1. This CDR3 comprises 14 residues. V trimming: 5 bases; J trimming: 8 bases; junction bases outside the gene matches: 11. In germline, CDR1 is SEHNR, CDR2 FQNEAQ (reference sequence). In nucleotides, the CDR3 is TGTGCCAGCAGCAGAGCTGGGACAGCGTTAGGCTACACCTTC. This codes for CASSRAGTALGYTF.

A few counts support this clone. This chain connects TRBV6-1 to TRBJ1-3; 7 nucleotides align to TRBD1. The V segment lost 2 bases and the J segment 6 bases; nucleotides outside the gene matches: 7. Germline values: CDR1 MNHNS, CDR2 SASEGT. This CDR3 contains 15 residues. The CDR3 loop is CASSEQTGEANTIYF. CDR3 nucleotide sequence: TGTGCCAGCAGTGAACAAACAGGGGAAGCAAACACCATATATTTT.

The chain is built from TRBV3-1 (or the pseudogene TRBV3-2) and TRBJ2-7, with a possible D match to TRBD2 (7 bases). Trimming shortened V by 3 bases and J by 6 bases, and 18 bases separated the two germline ends. CDR3 length equals 15 residues. Germline V gives CDR1 LGHDT, CDR2 YNNKEL (reference sequence). The CDR3 reads CASSQGVGGLSEQYF. For the CDR3, the DNA is TGTGCCAGCAGCCAGGGCGTGGGGGGGCTGAGCGAGCAGTACTTC.

The chain links TRBV2 to TRBJ2-5; D possibly matches TRBD1 or TRBD2 (5 bases each). V was cut by 11 bases and J by 4 bases, with 17 bases left in between. CDR1 is SNHLY and CDR2 is FYNNEI in the germline V gene. The CDR3 is 13 amino acids. Here the CDR3 reads CAVAPGTRETQYF. The CDR3 bases are TGTGCCGTAGCCCCGGGGACCCGAGAGACCCAGTACTTC.

V usage is TRBV19 and J usage is TRBJ2-1; 11 bases are a match to TRBD2. The CDR3 loop spans 16 amino acids. Germline V gene lookup returns CDR1 LNHDA and CDR2 SQIVND (reference sequence). The V gene end was trimmed by 2 bases and the J gene end by 4 bases; junction bases not matched to a gene: 4. The CDR3 nucleotides are TGTGCCAGTAGTATATATAGCGGGGGGGCTTACAATGAGCAGTTCTTC. Translating it yields CASSIYSGGAYNEQFF.

This chain links TRBV5-1 with TRBJ1-1, with D possibly TRBD1 on 6 matching bases. Trimming cost V 4 bases and J 3 bases, with 13 bases left between them. The germline V gene encodes CDR1 SGHRS and CDR2 YFSETQ. This CDR3 has 14 amino acids. The CDR3 loop reads CASSREGGHTEAFF. Here the CDR3 DNA reads TGCGCCAGCAGCAGGGAGGGGGGACACACTGAAGCTTTCTTT.

The V and J genes are TRBV6-1 and TRBJ2-4, with D possibly matching TRBD2 (7 bases). V shed 3 bases and J shed 6 bases, with 12 bases lying between them. This CDR3 comprises 14 residues. Per the germline V gene, CDR1 is MNHNS and CDR2 is SASEGT. The CDR3 nucleotides are TGTGCCAGCAGTGATTGGGGGGGCCCAAACATTCAGTACTTC. Amino acid sequence: CASSDWGGPNIQYF.

The DNA for the CDR3 is TGTGCCAGCAGCTCAGGCGGCGGGGGTGGAAACACCATATATTTT. Translating gives CASSSGGGGGNTIYF. J is TRBJ1-3 and V is TRBV7-8; D is perhaps TRBD1 (5 bases). CDR3 length equals 15 residues. Between the trimmed V and J ends, which lost 4 bases and 3 bases, there was a span of 13 bases. Germline CDR1 reads SGHVS; CDR2 reads FQNEAQ.

The genes are TRBV7-6 and TRBJ2-5; D gene uncertain. Trimming shortened V by 5 bases and J by 2 bases, and 9 bases separated the two germline ends. The CDR3 extends over 13 amino acids. Germline V lookup: CDR1 SGHVS, CDR2 FNYEAQ. The chain's CDR3 is CASSRGRQETQYF. The CDR3 bases are TGTGCCAGCAGCAGAGGACGGCAAGAGACCCAGTACTTC.

V usage is TRBV6-2 or TRBV6-3 and J usage is TRBJ1-2, with 8 nucleotides matching TRBD1. CDR1 and CDR2 from the germline V gene are MNHEY and SVGEGT. After removal of 5 bases from V and 10 bases from J, the junction contained 3 bases not matched to a gene. The CDR3 extends over 11 amino acids. CDR3 in amino acids: CASSRTGNYTF. The CDR3 DNA is TGTGCCAGCAGTCGGACAGGGAACTACACCTTC.

This clone came up many times. The rearrangement uses TRBV27 and TRBJ1-3; a weak D match, TRBD1 (6 bases). V dropped 8 bases and J dropped 4 bases, with 15 bases sitting between them. Germline CDR1 and CDR2: MNHEY and SMNVEV (reference sequence). CDR3 length equals 14 residues. Here the CDR3 reads CASGNRAAGNTIYF. The CDR3 DNA follows: TGTGCCAGCGGTAACAGGGCGGCAGGAAACACCATATATTTT.

The chain recombines TRBV12-5 with TRBJ1-6, with D possibly being TRBD1 (6 bases). This CDR3 comprises 15 residues. The ends were cut back, 3 bases at V and 4 bases at J, with 10 bases in the middle. Germline V gene lookup returns CDR1 LGHNT and CDR2 FRNRAP. For the CDR3, the DNA is TGTGCTAGTGGTTTCATGGGACATTATAATTCACCCCTCCACTTT. Amino acids: CASGFMGHYNSPLHF.

DNA for the CDR3: TGTGCCAGCAGTCCGACAGGGGGCGGTGGTAATTCACCCCTCCACTTT. It encodes CASSPTGGGGNSPLHF. This chain uses TRBV5-4 with TRBJ1-6; 10 bases line up with TRBD1. Losses at the gene ends were 5 bases for V and 6 bases for J; bases not matched to a gene: 8. The CDR3 is 16 residues long. Germline-derived CDR1 and CDR2 are SGHNT and YYREEE (reference sequence).

This clone was observed a handful of times. V is TRBV6-5 and J is TRBJ2-3; 10 nucleotides match TRBD1. The V gene end was trimmed by 7 bases and the J gene end by 1 base; junction bases not matched to a gene: 2. The germline V gene has CDR1 MNHEY and CDR2 SVGAGI. CDR3 length: 14 amino acids. CDR3 nucleotides: TGTGCCAGCACAGGGACAGGGGGCACAGATACGCAGTATTTT. Translating it yields CASTGTGGTDTQYF.

This chain links TRBV6-6 with TRBJ2-3, with 11 bases aligning to TRBD2. Looked up from germline, CDR1 is MNHNY and CDR2 is SVGAGI (reference sequence). Losses at the gene ends were 5 bases for V and 1 base for J; bases not matched to a gene: 2. CDR3 length equals 15 residues. For the CDR3, the DNA is TGTGCCAGCAGTCAGACTAGCGGGGGCACAGATACGCAGTATTTT. This gives the protein CASSQTSGGTDTQYF.

The V gene is TRBV28, the J gene TRBJ1-2; D remains ambiguous. This CDR3 spans 12 amino acids. Germline-derived CDR1 and CDR2 are MDHEN and SYDVKM. V was shortened by 3 bases and J by 8 bases, with 10 bases between the two germline ends. The CDR3 nucleotides read TGTGCCAGCAGTTTGGAGGGAGAAGGCTACACCTTC. Its translation: CASSLEGEGYTF.

The CDR3 loop is CASSSQGHYGYTF. As DNA, the CDR3 is TGTGCCAGCAGTAGTCAGGGCCACTATGGCTACACCTTC. This sequence joins TRBV12-3 or TRBV12-4 and TRBJ1-2, with D possibly TRBD1 on 5 matching bases. The length of the CDR3 is 13 residues. Trimming stripped 5 bases from V and 3 bases from J, with 10 bases between.

V and J are TRBV29-1 and TRBJ2-7; D is tentatively TRBD1 or TRBD2 (6 bases each). Germline CDR1 SQVTM, CDR2 ANQGSEA. V lost 4 bases and J lost 4, with 14 bases in between. This CDR3 is 13 amino acids long. The CDR3 DNA is TGCAGCGTTGGGGGAGGTAGGGGGTACGAGCAGTACTTC. Translating it yields CSVGGGRGYEQYF.

The chain couples TRBV6-5 to TRBJ1-2; 10 bases fit TRBD1. This CDR3 contains 15 residues. The germline V gene has CDR1 MNHEY and CDR2 SVGAGI. J gave up 4 bases and V 6 bases, and 8 bases lay outside the gene matches. The CDR3 sequence is CASRPRQGAGYGYTF. The CDR3 nucleotides read TGTGCCAGCAGACCCAGACAGGGGGCCGGCTATGGCTACACCTTC.

In its sample, this clone was seen once. The DNA for the CDR3 is TGTGCCAGCCTCGTCCCGGGACAGGGTTGGTACACCTTC. Translation gives CASLVPGQGWYTF. The chain combines TRBV6-5 with TRBJ1-2; 9 bases are a match to TRBD1. CDR1 and CDR2 (germline): MNHEY, SVGAGI. This CDR3 contains 13 residues. V trimming: 8 bases; J trimming: 11 bases; junction bases outside the gene matches: 12.